This T cell receptor beta chain was recorded in a study of cytomegalovirus exposure and HLA in healthy donors. Study context: Out of 398 genotyped donors, about 81% belonged to the Caucasian-associated ancestry cluster. Findings and limits, study-wide: Altogether, about 160 TCR beta chains were recorded as cytomegalovirus-associated. Association of around 17,000 TCR beta sequences with HLA alleles was found at 0.05 false discovery rate in a later analysis.

PCR involved 60 Vbeta and 13 Jbeta primers. TCRdb keeps only in-frame clones here, not all; method: immunoSEQ multiplex PCR. The sample records around 120,000 clones, roughly 77% being singletons. Regarding this clone: The target antigen is unknown.

Healthy bone marrow donors formed the donor group. The CDR3 covers 17 residues. The sequence was obtained from a woman in her thirties or forties in good health and CMV-seropositive. The rearrangement uses TRBV21-1 and TRBJ2-1; the D call in the table, TRBD1, was not verified against the DNA. TRBV21-1 is a listed pseudogene. The sequencing sample was made of PBMCs. The CDR3 loop is CASTQGTGERVYNEQFF. In DNA, the CDR3 is TGTGCCAGCACCCAGGGGACAGGGGAGAGGGTATACAATGAGCAGTTCTTC.